Described below is a single T cell receptor (beta chain) sequence and its context. Its antigen is currently unknown. The data stem from a study of T cell responses to AZD1222 COVID-19 vaccine. At the level of the study: Recipients boosted at about 4 weeks or about 12 weeks are pooled. Study-wide results and caveats: Unmutated variant regions are reportedly the target of nearly half of TCRs that are spike-specific.

V was trimmed by 5 bases and J by 7 bases, leaving 14 bases between them. The germline V gene encodes CDR1 SGHNT and CDR2 YENEEA. This CDR3 has 14 residues. Method: immunoSEQ multiplex PCR; TCRdb's copy keeps in-frame clones and lacks some. The sample consists of under 95,000 clones, nearly 90% of them appearing once. The rearrangement uses TRBV11-3 and TRBJ2-2; a possible D gene is TRBD2 (5 bases). The source was peripheral blood, collected on day 0 of AZD1222 vaccination. This sequence was found in an adult in good health. CDR3 nucleotide sequence: TGTGCCAGCAGCCCCGAGGGATCGATCGGGGAGCTGTTTTTT. As protein: CASSPEGSIGELFF.